This T cell receptor (beta chain) was sequenced in a study of cytomegalovirus exposure and HLA in healthy donors. The PCR ran on 60 Vbeta and 13 Jbeta primers. Measured with immunoSEQ multiplex PCR; TCRdb has only the in-frame clones, and not every one. The table lists under 75,000 clones, approximately 64% of them singletons. In regard to this clone: Compared with germline, one end of the junction differs, possibly owing to a read error.

Sequenced: PBMCs. The receptor was derived from a man aged 35-49 years in good health and CMV-seropositive.

The CDR3 DNA is TGTGCTAGCAGCCTTAGCGGGCAAGAGACCCAGTACTTC. Its translation: CASSLSGQETQYF. This rearrangement joins TRBV7-7 to TRBJ2-5, with 7 bases fitting TRBD2. Germline-derived CDR1 and CDR2 are SSHAT and FNYEAQ (reference sequence). This CDR3 contains 13 residues.